The table lists the clone carrying this T cell receptor beta chain with a few counts. CDR1 is MNHEY, CDR2 SVGAGI, per germline. V gave up 6 bases and J gave up 1 base, with 12 bases separating them. This CDR3 comprises 14 residues. The treatment was: oral pan-JAK inhibitor, 5-10 mg twice daily. The source of the sample is a study of CD8+ T cells in alopecia areata. The sequencing template was cDNA reverse transcribed from extracted RNA. Clones were sequenced by immunoSEQ multiplex PCR, and TCRdb holds only the in-frame ones, with some missing. Altogether some 170,000 clones are present, approximately 52% being singletons, with the ten largest covering approximately 16%.

This sample comprised CD4+ T cells sorted from blood, obtained between weeks 55 and 65, from a patient treated with tofacitinib. The receptor was derived from a human donor with alopecia areata. The chain uses TRBV6-5 and TRBJ1-2; D not certain. The CDR3 is CASSSRRSNYGYTF. The CDR3 DNA reads TGTGCCAGCAGCTCACGGAGAAGTAACTATGGCTACACCTTC.